This T cell receptor (beta chain) is drawn from a study of T cell changes during pregnancy in multiple sclerosis. Trimming took 0 bases from V and 1 from J, leaving 5 bases between them. Germline assignment: CDR1 SGDLS and CDR2 YYNGEE. The CDR3 length is 14 residues. Method: immunoSEQ multiplex PCR; TCRdb's copy keeps in-frame clones and lacks some. The sample lists some 42,000 clones; 87% were seen once. The specimen comprised CD4+ T cells from peripheral blood mononuclear cells, sampled after pregnancy. This receptor was obtained from a female donor with multiple sclerosis, enrolled in a pregnancy study. This sequence joins TRBV9 and TRBJ1-3; D not certain. CDR3 region: CASSVVPSGNTIYF. The CDR3 region has the DNA TGTGCCAGCAGCGTAGTTCCGTCTGGAAACACCATATATTTT.